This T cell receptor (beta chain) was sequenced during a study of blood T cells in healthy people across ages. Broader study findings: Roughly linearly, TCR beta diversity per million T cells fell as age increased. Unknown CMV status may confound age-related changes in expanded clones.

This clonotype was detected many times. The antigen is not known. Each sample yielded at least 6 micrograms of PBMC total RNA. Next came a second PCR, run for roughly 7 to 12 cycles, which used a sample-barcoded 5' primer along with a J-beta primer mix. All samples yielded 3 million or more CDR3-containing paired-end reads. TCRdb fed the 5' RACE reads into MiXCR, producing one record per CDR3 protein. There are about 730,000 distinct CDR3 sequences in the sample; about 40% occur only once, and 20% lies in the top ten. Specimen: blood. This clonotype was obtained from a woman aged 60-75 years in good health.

The CDR3 sequence: CASSSQRGRGETQYF. The CDR3, as DNA: TGTGCCAGCAGTAGCCAAAGGGGGCGGGGAGAGACCCAGTACTTC. The V call is TRBV27, the J call TRBJ2-5, with D perhaps matching TRBD1 (7 bases). Germline V CDR1 and CDR2: MNHEY, SMNVEV (reference sequence). The length of the CDR3 is 15 residues. V was cut by 5 bases and J by 4 bases, with 17 bases left in between.